Presented here are 27 T cell receptor beta chains from one specimen sequenced in a study of T cells in Graves' hyperthyroidism and ophthalmopathy. There were TCR beta CDR3 regions amplified from RNA transcripts. During a first-round RT-PCR of the TCR CDR3, the HTBI primer set was used. TCRdb re-derived calls from the multiplex PCR reads in MiXCR, one entry per CDR3 protein. Among under 300,000 distinct CDR3 sequences listed, around 15% were seen once. Sequencing was carried out using blood. The receptors shown here come from a woman between 50 and 59 years old with Graves' hyperthyroidism that later progressed to Graves' ophthalmopathy.

Notes on this clonotype: A read error is possible here, since a much larger clone lies one base away. The chain employs TRBV12-3 or TRBV12-4 and TRBJ1-4; TRBD1 is a possible D gene (5 bases). Trimming stripped 5 bases from V and 9 bases from J, with 16 bases between. There are 14 residues in the CDR3. The CDR3 DNA reads as TGTGCCAGCAGTCCTACTTTAAGGGGTAAAAAACTGTTTTTT. Its translation: CASSPTLRGKKLFF.

This clonotype showed up just a few times. The V gene is TRBV24-1, the J gene TRBJ2-2; D is perhaps TRBD2 (5 bases). V gave up 8 bases and J gave up 4 bases, with 16 bases separating them. Germline loops: CDR1 KGHDR, CDR2 SFDVKD. CDR3 length: 15 amino acids. CDR3 protein: CATKIRGPPTGELFF. In nucleotides, the CDR3 is TGTGCCACCAAGATCCGGGGTCCCCCCACCGGGGAGCTGTTTTTT.

The table lists this clonotype with many counts. V gene TRBV12-3 or TRBV12-4 combines with J gene TRBJ2-1, with 16 bases matching TRBD2. V trimming: 4 bases; J trimming: 8 bases; junction bases outside the gene matches: 11. This CDR3 contains 18 residues. CDR3 DNA sequence: TGTGCCAGCAGTTCACCGGGACTAGCGGGAGGGCCCTTGGATGAGCAGTTCTTC. Its protein is CASSSPGLAGGPLDEQFF.

This clonotype has only a few counts. The chain employs TRBV28 and TRBJ2-1; D gene uncertain. This CDR3 spans 13 amino acids. Germline CDR1 and CDR2: MDHEN and SYDVKM. V lost 3 bases and J lost 2, with 5 bases in between. In DNA form, the CDR3 reads TGTGCCAGCAGTTTTAGGGCCTACAATGAGCAGTTCTTC. This codes for CASSFRAYNEQFF.

This clonotype was observed at least ten times. The chain has TRBV27 and TRBJ1-2, with 7 bases identical to TRBD1. CDR3 length equals 12 residues. CDR1 is MNHEY, CDR2 SMNVEV, per germline (reference sequence). Trimming cost V 5 bases and J 5 bases; bases outside gene matches: 2. In DNA, the CDR3 is TGTGCCAGCAGTCCAGGGGGTTATGGCTACACCTTC. Its protein product is CASSPGGYGYTF.

This chain joins TRBV5-5 and TRBJ1-5; 11 nucleotides line up with TRBD1. The CDR3 consists of 15 residues. The germline V gene has CDR1 SGHKS and CDR2 YYEKEE (reference sequence). V trimming: 3 bases; J trimming: 11 bases; junction bases outside the gene matches: 10. The CDR3 DNA reads TGTGCCAGCAGCTGGGGACAGGGGGGGATCTCCGCCCAGCATTTT. Its translation: CASSWGQGGISAQHF.

This clonotype was observed at least ten times. The V call is TRBV10-1, the J call TRBJ2-5; D uncertain. Trimming took 2 bases from V and 5 from J, leaving 9 bases between them. This CDR3 comprises 13 residues. The germline CDR1 and CDR2 sequences are WNHNN and SYGVQD (reference sequence). This CDR3 is CASSEQRGETQYF. The CDR3 DNA reads TGCGCCAGCAGTGAGCAGCGTGGGGAGACCCAGTACTTC.

The sample holds a few counts of this clonotype. This chain connects TRBV4-1 to TRBJ1-1; D possibly corresponds to TRBD1 (5 bases). This CDR3 region has 14 residues. CDR1 and CDR2 from the germline V gene are MGHRA and YSYEKL. V lost 1 base and J 10 bases, leaving 16 bases between the germline ends. The CDR3: CASSQAGVREAAFF. The CDR3, as DNA: TGCGCCAGCAGCCAAGCCGGGGTCAGGGAAGCAGCTTTCTTT.

The V and J genes are TRBV5-8 and TRBJ2-1; 7 nucleotides align to TRBD2. V lost 0 bases, J lost 2 bases, and 5 bases stayed unmatched. CDR1 and CDR2 from the germline V gene are SGHTS and YDEGEE. This CDR3 is 16 amino acids long. In nucleotides, the CDR3 is TGTGCCAGCAGCTTGGGGGCGGGAGAGGCCTACAATGAGCAGTTCTTC. Translated, it gives CASSLGAGEAYNEQFF.

This clonotype was found many times. The rearrangement joins TRBV10-3 to TRBJ2-1; TRBD2 aligns across 8 bases. Germline loops: CDR1 ENHRY, CDR2 SYGVKD. The trim removed 8 bases at V and 1 base at J, leaving 1 base unmatched. The CDR3 contains 13 residues. CDR3 residues: CAIGGGSYNEQFF. The CDR3 coding sequence is TGTGCCATCGGCGGGGGGTCCTACAATGAGCAGTTCTTC.

The chain is built from TRBV24-1 and TRBJ2-7; D gene unclear. The CDR3 is 12 residues long. V shed 3 bases and J shed 7 bases, with 9 bases lying between them. CDR1 is KGHDR, CDR2 SFDVKD, per germline. The chain's CDR3 is CATSDPLGEQYF. The CDR3 DNA reads as TGTGCCACCAGTGATCCGTTAGGAGAGCAGTACTTC.

This clonotype has more than one count but fewer than ten. CDR3 loop: CASSQRQGVGDEQYF. In DNA, the CDR3 is TGCGCCAGCAGCCAAAGACAGGGGGTTGGGGACGAGCAGTACTTC. The rearrangement links TRBV4-1 to TRBJ2-7; 9 bases align to TRBD1. Germline values: CDR1 MGHRA, CDR2 YSYEKL. With V trimmed by 2 bases and J by 5 bases, 7 bases remained unmatched. The CDR3 loop spans 15 amino acids.

In its sample, this clonotype was seen many times. The chain uses TRBV3-1 and TRBJ1-2; the D gene is possibly TRBD1 (6 bases). Germline assignment: CDR1 LGHDT and CDR2 YNNKEL (reference sequence). The V and J ends lost 7 bases and 5 bases respectively, with 14 bases between them. The CDR3 loop spans 13 amino acids. CDR3 loop: CASKEQGGYGYTF. The CDR3, as DNA: TGTGCCAGCAAGGAACAGGGAGGGTATGGCTACACCTTC.

This clonotype was picked up one time. Just one base apart from a much larger clone, this may be a read error. The chain links TRBV28 to TRBJ1-1; D may be TRBD1 (6 bases). CDR1 and CDR2 from the germline V gene are MDHEN and SYDVKM. CDR3 size: 13 residues. V was cut by 5 bases and J by 4 bases, with 11 bases left in between. CDR3 coding DNA: TGTGCCAGCAGTAACTGGGACACCACTGAAGCTTTCTTT. As protein: CASSNWDTTEAFF.

V usage is TRBV6-2 or TRBV6-3 and J usage is TRBJ2-3, with 12 bases matching TRBD2. With 6 bases clipped from V and 4 bases from J, the junction kept 5 bases outside the gene matches. The CDR3 has 15 amino acids. Germline V lookup: CDR1 MNHEY, CDR2 SVGEGT. CDR3 sequence: CASRRLAGAPDTQYF. The CDR3 region has the DNA TGTGCCAGCAGACGACTAGCGGGAGCCCCAGATACGCAGTATTTT.

This clonotype came up many times. V is TRBV18 and J is TRBJ2-3; D remains unclear. The CDR3 extends over 15 amino acids. CDR1 is KGHSH, CDR2 LQKENI, per germline. With 3 bases removed from V and 2 bases from J, the gap between germline ends came to 12 bases. CDR3 loop: CASSPTYVTTDTQYF. Here the CDR3 DNA reads TGTGCCAGCTCACCGACTTACGTAACCACAGATACGCAGTATTTT.

With regard to this clonotype: A much bigger clone sits one base away, suggesting this may be a read error. The rearrangement links TRBV2 to TRBJ1-3; 9 bases match TRBD1. CDR1 and CDR2 (germline): SNHLY, FYNNEI. The CDR3 covers 14 residues. CDR3 amino acids: CASGDRANGNTMYF. The CDR3 region has the DNA TGTGCCAGTGGGGACAGGGCTAATGGAAACACCATGTATTTT.

This clonotype was recorded a few times. The CDR3 sequence is CASSHFSGRSSTDTQYF. CDR3 in DNA: TGTGCCAGCAGCCACTTTAGCGGGAGGTCTAGCACAGATACGCAGTATTTT. The chain couples TRBV14 to TRBJ2-3; 10 bases align to TRBD2. J lost 0 bases, V lost 3 bases, and 6 bases had no gene match. Germline assignment: CDR1 SGHDN and CDR2 FVKESK. The length of the CDR3 is 17 residues.

The chain carries TRBV5-1 and TRBJ2-7; 8 bases align to TRBD1. The CDR3 runs 16 residues. The trim removed 3 bases at V and 0 bases at J, leaving 8 bases unmatched. Per germline, CDR1 SGHRS and CDR2 YFSETQ. CDR3 in DNA: TGCGCCAGCAGCTCCTGGGGACAGGCTAACTCCTACGAGCAGTACTTC. This codes for CASSSWGQANSYEQYF.

In this sample, this clonotype turned up many times. The rearrangement links TRBV27 to TRBJ1-1; 7 bases agree with TRBD1. Per germline, CDR1 MNHEY and CDR2 SMNVEV (reference sequence). The CDR3 contains 15 residues. Germline trimming cut 6 bases from V and 1 base from J; bases unmatched to any gene: 8. The CDR3 sequence: CASRRQGKGNTEAFF. The CDR3 bases are TGTGCCAGCAGGAGACAGGGTAAAGGGAACACTGAAGCTTTCTTT.

This clonotype was seen at least ten times. The chain uses TRBV11-3 and TRBJ1-1; no clear D gene. With 4 bases removed from V and 1 base from J, the gap between germline ends came to 7 bases. The CDR3 contains 13 residues. CDR1 SGHNT and CDR2 YENEEA come from the germline V gene. The chain's CDR3 is CASSSRRNTEAFF. The CDR3 coding sequence is TGTGCCAGCAGCTCGAGGCGGAACACTGAAGCTTTCTTT. The entire variable domain, with the rest obtained from reference TRBV11-3 and TRBJ1-1, is as follows: EAGVVQSPRYKIIEKKQPVAFWCNPISGHNTLYWYLQNLGQGPELLIRYENEEAVDDSQLPKDRFSAERLKGVDSTLKIQPAELGDSAVYLCASSSRRNTEAFFGQGTRLTVV.

At least ten counts were recorded for this clonotype. The chain carries TRBV24-1 and TRBJ2-3; D assignment may be TRBD1 or TRBD2 (5 bases each). The CDR3 is 14 residues long. Germline V gene lookup returns CDR1 KGHDR and CDR2 SFDVKD. Trimming cost V 3 bases and J 7 bases, with 13 bases left between them. This CDR3 is CATSDPRGPNTQYF. CDR3 sequence (DNA): TGTGCCACCAGTGATCCTCGGGGACCGAATACGCAGTATTTT.

In regard to this clonotype: This may come from a read error, since a much larger clone is one base off. V and J are TRBV20-1 and TRBJ1-2; 12 nucleotides align to TRBD1. From germline, CDR1 is DFQATT and CDR2 SNEGSKA (reference sequence). The CDR3 has 17 residues. Trimming at V came to 0 bases and at J to 8 bases, leaving 13 bases not matched to a gene. This CDR3 reads CSARDQVWGQGAGGYTF. The DNA for the CDR3 is TGCAGTGCTAGAGATCAGGTTTGGGGACAGGGGGCTGGAGGCTACACCTTC.

This clonotype was seen many times. This rearrangement joins TRBV7-8 to TRBJ2-2; D ambiguous. The CDR3 extends over 13 amino acids. V was trimmed by 5 bases and J by 4 bases, leaving 8 bases between them. The germline V gene has CDR1 SGHVS and CDR2 FQNEAQ. The CDR3 DNA reads TGTGCCAGCAGCCCCCGACCCACCGGGGAGCTGTTTTTT. The encoded protein is CASSPRPTGELFF.

This clonotype was counted at least ten times. The CDR3 region is CASSLEYMNTEAFF. CDR3 nucleotide sequence: TGCGCCAGCAGCTTGGAGTACATGAACACTGAAGCTTTCTTT. The chain employs TRBV5-1 and TRBJ1-1; D remains ambiguous. V gave up 0 bases and J gave up 0 bases, with 6 bases separating them. Germline V CDR1 and CDR2: SGHRS, YFSETQ. CDR3 length: 14 residues.

The chain uses TRBV20-1 and TRBJ2-7; no firm D call. The CDR3 runs 12 residues. Germline values: CDR1 DFQATT, CDR2 SNEGSKA (reference sequence). Trimming left V 5 bases short and J 2 bases short, with 10 bases between. The CDR3 coding sequence is TGCAGTGCTGGTGGGGAAGCCTACGAGCAGTACTTC. Translated, it gives CSAGGEAYEQYF.

This chain connects TRBV7-9 to TRBJ2-5; D may be TRBD1 (6 bases). CDR1 SEHNR and CDR2 FQNEAQ come from the germline V gene (reference sequence). Trimming shortened V by 1 base and J by 13 bases, and 19 bases separated the two germline ends. CDR3 length equals 14 residues. In DNA form, the CDR3 reads TGTGCCAGCAGCTTAGGGAAGGGACAACGGAGTCTGTACTTC. Amino acid sequence: CASSLGKGQRSLYF.